Below, 25 T cell receptor beta chains from the same sample are listed, as sequenced in a study of T-cell memory formation after mild COVID-19. One entry per CDR3 protein results from TCRdb running MiXCR on the 5' RACE reads. The sample carries some 250,000 distinct CDR3 sequences, around 10% recorded once. Sequencing used PBMCs or a T cell subset sorted from them (not recorded which). Receptors originate from a man in his late teens or twenties who had mild COVID-19 (a few samples of this study predate the infection). Cell type and time point are not known.

This clonotype was picked up a small number of times. This chain joins TRBV7-8 and TRBJ2-5; 12 bases map to TRBD2. The CDR3 has 18 residues. The germline gives CDR1 SGHVS, CDR2 FQNEAQ. With V trimmed by 2 bases and J by 3 bases, 10 bases remained unmatched. The CDR3 nucleotides are TGTGCCAGCAGCTTATGGGCTAGCGGGGGGGCCGGGGAAGAGACCCAGTACTTC. Encoded protein: CASSLWASGGAGEETQYF.

The rearrangement uses TRBV11-1 and TRBJ2-4; 10 bases are shared with TRBD1. Germline CDR1 is SGHAT and CDR2 is FQDESV (reference sequence). The CDR3 extends over 13 amino acids. V lost 5 bases and J lost 16; bases outside the gene matches: 11. CDR3 coding DNA: TGTGCCAGCAGCGATATGACCGGGACAGGGGCATACTTC. This gives the protein CASSDMTGTGAYF.

This clonotype turned up a few times. The CDR3 region has the DNA TGTGCCAGCAGCTTATCCGCGGGGGGGCGGGATACGCAGTATTTT. Translating it yields CASSLSAGGRDTQYF. The V call is TRBV7-2, the J call TRBJ2-3; 9 bases are shared with TRBD2. V lost 2 bases, J lost 6 bases, and 6 bases stayed unmatched. There are 15 residues in the CDR3. CDR1 is SGHTA and CDR2 is FQGNSA in the germline V gene.

This clonotype showed up many times. This chain links TRBV7-8 with TRBJ1-5; D gene unclear. The germline V gene has CDR1 SGHVS and CDR2 FQNEAQ. This CDR3 comprises 13 residues. V was trimmed by 5 bases and J by 1 base, leaving 6 bases between them. This CDR3 is CASSRGSNQPQHF. CDR3 sequence (DNA): TGTGCCAGCAGCCGCGGCAGCAATCAGCCCCAGCATTTT.

The rearrangement links TRBV5-1 to TRBJ1-2; 8 nucleotides match TRBD1. Germline V gene data show CDR1 as SGHRS and CDR2 as YFSETQ. The CDR3 length is 14 residues. With 3 bases clipped from V and 6 bases from J, the junction kept 7 bases outside the gene matches. The CDR3 sequence is CASSSGQEKNGYTF. CDR3 bases: TGCGCCAGCAGCTCGGGACAGGAAAAGAATGGCTACACCTTC.

This clonotype appeared a few times. This rearrangement joins TRBV7-2 to TRBJ1-2; D unresolved. There are 14 residues in the CDR3. CDR1 SGHTA and CDR2 FQGNSA come from the germline V gene. V was pared by 5 bases and J by 3 bases, with 13 bases between. CDR3 in DNA: TGTGCCAGCAGCCGGGTATCTCTGGACTATGGCTACACCTTC. Translation gives CASSRVSLDYGYTF.

The table lists this clonotype with a few counts. The rearrangement links TRBV5-1 to TRBJ2-3; 9 bases fit TRBD2. J was trimmed by 4 bases and V by 0 bases; bases with no gene match: 6. The CDR3 is made up of 16 amino acids. CDR1 and CDR2 from the germline V gene are SGHRS and YFSETQ. The CDR3 region is CASSLAGTSTADTQYF. As DNA, the CDR3 is TGCGCCAGCAGCTTGGCCGGGACTAGCACCGCAGATACGCAGTATTTT.

This chain connects TRBV18 to TRBJ2-7, with D hard to call. There are 14 residues in the CDR3. Trimming took off 3 bases at V and 0 bases at J, with 9 bases between the two ends. CDR1 is KGHSH, CDR2 LQKENI, per germline. The CDR3 protein is CASSPAGLSYEQYF. The CDR3 DNA is TGTGCCAGCTCACCGGCCGGTCTCTCCTACGAGCAGTACTTC.

The table lists this clonotype with a few counts. The gene calls are TRBV5-1 and TRBJ2-7; 11 bases match TRBD1. Germline trimming cut 4 bases from V and 2 bases from J; bases unmatched to any gene: 11. The CDR3 extends over 17 amino acids. The germline V gene has CDR1 SGHRS and CDR2 YFSETQ. The CDR3 coding sequence is TGCGCCAGCAGCCGAGGACAGGGGGCGATGCTTCCCTACGAGCAGTACTTC. As protein: CASSRGQGAMLPYEQYF. Supplemented by reference TRBV5-1 and TRBJ2-7, the full variable domain reads KAGVTQTPRYLIKTRGQQVTLSCSPISGHRSVSWYQQTPGQGLQFLFEYFSETQRNKGNFPGRFSGRQFSNSRSEMNVSTLELGDSALYLCASSRGQGAMLPYEQYFGPGTRLTVT.

CDR3 in amino acids: CASSVTRFQETQYF. Written as DNA, the CDR3 is TGTGCCAGTAGTGTTACAAGATTTCAAGAGACCCAGTACTTC. The J gene is TRBJ2-5, the V gene TRBV19, with unresolved D. Germline V gene sequence: CDR1 LNHDA, CDR2 SQIVND (reference sequence). The CDR3 covers 14 residues. Trimming pared 5 bases from V and 2 bases from J, leaving 12 bases between.

This clonotype was found many times. V is TRBV12-3 or TRBV12-4 and J is TRBJ1-3; 7 positions agree with TRBD1. With 7 bases clipped from V and 7 bases from J, the junction kept 7 bases outside the gene matches. This CDR3 spans 13 amino acids. CDR3 sequence reads: CASKQGRLNTIYF. CDR3 nucleotides: TGTGCCAGCAAACAGGGGAGGTTGAACACCATATATTTT.

The table lists this clonotype with a few counts. The chain carries TRBV12-3 or TRBV12-4 and TRBJ1-3, with 7 positions matching TRBD1. The trim removed 6 bases at V and 4 bases at J, leaving 6 bases unmatched. CDR3 size: 14 residues. The CDR3 here is CASRQTGSGNTIYF. Here the CDR3 DNA reads TGTGCCAGCAGGCAGACAGGGTCCGGAAACACCATATATTTT.

This clonotype was counted between two and nine times. This rearrangement joins TRBV12-3 or TRBV12-4 to TRBJ2-5; D call uncertain. This CDR3 is 12 amino acids long. Deletions cut 5 bases from V and 4 bases from J, with 8 bases between. CDR3 in amino acids: CASSNLGETQYF. CDR3 nucleotide sequence: TGTGCCAGCAGTAACCTCGGAGAGACCCAGTACTTC.

This clonotype showed up just a few times. The CDR3 coding sequence is TGTGCCAGCAGTACCGGGGGGCTCGGCTACACCTTC. This encodes CASSTGGLGYTF. The rearrangement links TRBV27 to TRBJ1-2; tentative D call: TRBD1 (6 bases). V lost 5 bases to trimming and J lost 8 bases, with 12 bases between them. The germline CDR1 and CDR2 sequences are MNHEY and SMNVEV (reference sequence). The CDR3 runs 12 residues.

The CDR3 nucleotides read TGTGCCAGCAGCTTCGCGCGTGGTGGTGAAAAACTGTTTTTT. This encodes CASSFARGGEKLFF. The V call is TRBV7-2, the J call TRBJ1-4; no clear D. In germline, CDR1 is SGHTA, CDR2 FQGNSA. This CDR3 has 14 residues. Trimming cost V 3 bases and J 7 bases, with 12 bases left between them.

V gene TRBV6-2 or TRBV6-3 combines with J gene TRBJ1-5, with 7 bases identical to TRBD1. CDR3 length: 15 residues. With 6 bases clipped from V and 3 bases from J, the junction kept 8 bases outside the gene matches. CDR1 is MNHEY and CDR2 is SVGEGT in the germline V gene. This chain's CDR3 is CASRESTGYNQPQHF. CDR3 coding DNA: TGTGCCAGCAGAGAGTCGACAGGGTACAATCAGCCCCAGCATTTT.

This chain joins TRBV20-1 and TRBJ2-7; TRBD1 agrees at 8 bases. The ends lost 0 bases at V and 6 bases at J; junction bases unmatched: 4. The CDR3 contains 13 residues. The germline gives CDR1 DFQATT, CDR2 SNEGSKA (reference sequence). CDR3 residues: CSARDGQGSEQYF. The DNA of the CDR3 is TGCAGTGCTAGAGACGGACAGGGATCCGAGCAGTACTTC.

The CDR3 DNA reads TGTGCCGCTGGTCGGACAGATTGGGGTGAGCAGTTCTTC. It translates to CAAGRTDWGEQFF. The genes are TRBV19 and TRBJ2-1, with a tentative D call TRBD1 (6 bases). Trimming took off 11 bases at V and 9 bases at J, with 20 bases between the two ends. The CDR3 is 13 residues long. Germline values: CDR1 LNHDA, CDR2 SQIVND (reference sequence).

The chain combines TRBV7-9 with TRBJ1-6; D is perhaps TRBD1 (6 bases). Germline V lookup: CDR1 SEHNR, CDR2 FQNEAQ (reference sequence). The length of the CDR3 is 14 residues. V shed 0 bases and J shed 9 bases, with 9 bases lying between them. CDR3 in DNA: TGTGCCAGCAGCTTAGCTAGGGGGGCTTCACCCCTCCACTTT. Protein product: CASSLARGASPLHF.

V is TRBV4-3 and J is TRBJ2-7, with 7 bases lining up with TRBD2. The germline V gene encodes CDR1 LGHNA and CDR2 YSLEER. The V gene end was trimmed by 0 bases and the J gene end by 6 bases; junction bases not matched to a gene: 5. The CDR3 extends over 14 amino acids. The CDR3 here is CASSQDIAGVEQYF. The CDR3 region has the DNA TGCGCCAGCAGCCAAGATATTGCGGGGGTCGAGCAGTACTTC.

This clonotype showed up just a few times. This sequence joins TRBV12-3 or TRBV12-4 and TRBJ1-5, with D possibly TRBD1 on 5 matching bases. CDR3 size: 15 residues. With 10 bases removed from V and 4 bases from J, the gap between germline ends came to 20 bases. CDR3 loop: CATTTGTEINQPQHF. The CDR3 DNA reads TGTGCCACAACCACCGGGACGGAGATAAATCAGCCCCAGCATTTT.

The rearrangement joins TRBV11-2 to TRBJ2-4; D might be TRBD1 (6 bases). Trimming pared 4 bases from V and 8 bases from J, leaving 15 bases between. The CDR3 extends over 14 amino acids. Per the germline V gene, CDR1 is SGHAT and CDR2 is FQNNGV. CDR3 protein: CASSSPQGLDIQYF. The CDR3 bases are TGTGCCAGCAGCTCACCGCAGGGGTTGGACATTCAGTACTTC.

The chain employs TRBV5-1 and TRBJ2-2; tentatively, D is TRBD2 (5 bases). Trimming cost V 3 bases and J 0 bases, with 9 bases left between them. Germline CDR1 SGHRS, CDR2 YFSETQ. This CDR3 spans 15 amino acids. The CDR3 DNA reads as TGCGCCAGCAGCTCAGAGGGCGCGAACACCGGGGAGCTGTTTTTT. This translates into CASSSEGANTGELFF.

This clonotype was observed a few times. V is TRBV10-3 and J is TRBJ2-3, with TRBD1 matching over 9 bases. CDR1 and CDR2 from the germline V gene are ENHRY and SYGVKD. Unmatched junction bases numbered 4, after V lost 6 bases and J lost 3 bases. There are 14 residues in the CDR3. The CDR3 coding sequence is TGTGCCATCAGCACCGGGACAGGGACAGATACGCAGTATTTT. This translates into CAISTGTGTDTQYF.

This clonotype showed up just a few times. The chain is built from TRBV9 and TRBJ1-5; the D is unclear. CDR3 length equals 13 residues. Between the trimmed V and J ends, which lost 0 bases and 4 bases, there was a span of 5 bases. Germline CDR1 SGDLS, CDR2 YYNGEE. CDR3 DNA: TGTGCCAGCAGCGTAGGCACGAATCAGCCCCAGCATTTT. Translation: CASSVGTNQPQHF. Supplemented by reference TRBV9 and TRBJ1-5, the full variable domain reads DSGVTQTPKHLITATGQRVTLRCSPRSGDLSVYWYQQSLDQGLQFLIQYYNGEERAKGNILERFSAQQFPDLHSELNLSSLELGDSALYFCASSVGTNQPQHFGDGTRLSIL.